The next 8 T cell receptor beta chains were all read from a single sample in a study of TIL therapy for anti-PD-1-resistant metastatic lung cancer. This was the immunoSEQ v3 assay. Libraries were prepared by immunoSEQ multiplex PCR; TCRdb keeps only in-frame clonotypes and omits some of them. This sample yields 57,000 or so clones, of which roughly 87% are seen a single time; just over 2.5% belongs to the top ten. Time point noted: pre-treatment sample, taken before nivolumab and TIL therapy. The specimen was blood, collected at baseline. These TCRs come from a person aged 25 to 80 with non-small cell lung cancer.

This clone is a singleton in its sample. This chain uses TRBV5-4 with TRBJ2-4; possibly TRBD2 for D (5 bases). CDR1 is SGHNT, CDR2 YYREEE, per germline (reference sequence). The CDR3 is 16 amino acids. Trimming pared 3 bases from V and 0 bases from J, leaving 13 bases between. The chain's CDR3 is CASSSQSGGAKNIQYF. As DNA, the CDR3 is TGTGCCAGCAGCTCTCAAAGCGGCGGAGCCAAAAACATTCAGTACTTC.

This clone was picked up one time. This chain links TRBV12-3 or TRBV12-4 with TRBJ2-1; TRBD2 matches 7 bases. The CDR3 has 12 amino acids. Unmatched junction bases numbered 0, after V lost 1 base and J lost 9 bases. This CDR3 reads CASSLGGGEQFF. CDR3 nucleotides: TGTGCCAGCAGTTTAGGGGGGGGTGAGCAGTTCTTC.

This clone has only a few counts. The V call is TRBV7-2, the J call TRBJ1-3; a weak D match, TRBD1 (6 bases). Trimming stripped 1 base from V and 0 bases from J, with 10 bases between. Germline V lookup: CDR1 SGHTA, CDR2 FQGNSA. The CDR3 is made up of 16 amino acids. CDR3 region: CASSLDGQSSGNTIYF. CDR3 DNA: TGTGCCAGCAGCTTAGATGGACAGAGCTCTGGAAACACCATATATTTT.

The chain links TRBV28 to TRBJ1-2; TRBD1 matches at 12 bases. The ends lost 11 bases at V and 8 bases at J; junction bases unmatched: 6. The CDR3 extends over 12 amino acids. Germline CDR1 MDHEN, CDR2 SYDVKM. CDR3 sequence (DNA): TGTGCCGGGGGACAGGGGGCGTACGGCTACACCTTC. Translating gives CAGGQGAYGYTF.

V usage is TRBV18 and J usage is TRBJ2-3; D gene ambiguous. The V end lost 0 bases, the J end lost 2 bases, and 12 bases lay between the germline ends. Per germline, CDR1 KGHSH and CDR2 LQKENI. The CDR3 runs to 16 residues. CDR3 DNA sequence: TGTGCCAGCTCACCACCGATGATGCAGACCACAGATACGCAGTATTTT. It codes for CASSPPMMQTTDTQYF.

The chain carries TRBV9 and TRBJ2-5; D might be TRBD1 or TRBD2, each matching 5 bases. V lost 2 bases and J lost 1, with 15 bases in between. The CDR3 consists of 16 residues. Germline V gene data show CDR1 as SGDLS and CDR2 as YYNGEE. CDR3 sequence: CASSVAAAGTQETQYF. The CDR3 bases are TGTGCCAGCAGCGTGGCGGCTGCCGGGACCCAAGAGACCCAGTACTTC.

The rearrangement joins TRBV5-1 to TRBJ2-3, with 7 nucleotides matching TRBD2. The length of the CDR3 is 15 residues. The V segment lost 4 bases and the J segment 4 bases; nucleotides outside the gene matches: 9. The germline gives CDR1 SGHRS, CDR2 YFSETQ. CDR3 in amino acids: CASSPGGGEADTQYF. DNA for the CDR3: TGCGCCAGCAGCCCGGGAGGCGGGGAGGCAGATACGCAGTATTTT.

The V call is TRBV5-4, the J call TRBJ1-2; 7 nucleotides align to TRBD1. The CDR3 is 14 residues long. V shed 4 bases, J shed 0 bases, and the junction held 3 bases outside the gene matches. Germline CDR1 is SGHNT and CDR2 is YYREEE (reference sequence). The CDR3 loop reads CASSETGTNYGYTF. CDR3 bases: TGTGCCAGCAGCGAGACAGGGACTAACTATGGCTACACCTTC.